What follows describes a single T cell receptor beta chain. Its antigen is not identified. Reverse transcribing all isolated RNA meant expressed TCRB transcripts were sequenced. Mean read depth for naive, central memory and regulatory T cell samples was some 3.8 million reads. The table came from immunoSEQ multiplex PCR; TCRdb's copy has only in-frame clones and leaves some out. This table has 900,000 or so clones, 15% to 20% appearing once. This specimen belongs to a study of beta chain features in type 1 diabetes. Study-level results: The study found moderately but significantly shorter TCRB CDR3s in all four CD4+ subsets of Type 1 diabetes patients. Any PCR bias toward short templates would affect both groups alike.

After removal of 2 bases from V and 4 bases from J, the junction contained 1 base not matched to a gene. The CDR3 has 14 residues. CDR1 and CDR2 from the germline V gene are ENHRY and SYGVKD. V usage is TRBV10-3 and J usage is TRBJ2-7; 11 positions match TRBD1. This receptor was obtained from a woman aged 18-30 years in good health. Sequencing was done on a sample of naive CD4+ T cells from blood. CDR3 nucleotide sequence: TGTGCCATCAGTGAGGGGACAGGGGGATACGAGCAGTACTTC. Its translation is CAISEGTGGYEQYF.